The source of this TCR beta chain is a study of T cells after yellow fever vaccination. The wider study: SMART-Seq v4 Ultra Low Input handled preparation of low-cell-number fractions. Findings and caveats of the study: Though it reached lower strength, the secondary response hit its peak faster, day 5 versus 15. Overall, a small share of clonotypes was seen in both CD4 and CD8 compartments.

As concerns this clonotype: The antigen is not known.

A 5'RACE template-switching step, the method used to make TCR cDNA, added a universal primer site and UMIs. TCRdb analysed the 5' RACE reads with MiXCR anew, one entry per CDR3 protein. This table has roughly 520,000 distinct CDR3 sequences, less than 25% appearing once. V lost 4 bases to trimming and J lost 0 bases, with 17 bases between them. Germline assignment: CDR1 SGHDT and CDR2 YYEEEE. The CDR3 sequence is 16 residues long. Specimen: PBMCs, collected approximately 20 days after the first yellow fever vaccination. The receptor was isolated from a man between 18 and 35 years old who received the YFV17D yellow fever vaccine. The genes are TRBV5-6 and TRBJ2-7, with a weak D call TRBD1 (6 bases). Here the CDR3 reads CASSLLLRDNSYEQYV. In DNA, the CDR3 is TGTGCCAGCAGCCTGCTTCTCCGGGACAACTCCTACGAGCAGTACGTC.